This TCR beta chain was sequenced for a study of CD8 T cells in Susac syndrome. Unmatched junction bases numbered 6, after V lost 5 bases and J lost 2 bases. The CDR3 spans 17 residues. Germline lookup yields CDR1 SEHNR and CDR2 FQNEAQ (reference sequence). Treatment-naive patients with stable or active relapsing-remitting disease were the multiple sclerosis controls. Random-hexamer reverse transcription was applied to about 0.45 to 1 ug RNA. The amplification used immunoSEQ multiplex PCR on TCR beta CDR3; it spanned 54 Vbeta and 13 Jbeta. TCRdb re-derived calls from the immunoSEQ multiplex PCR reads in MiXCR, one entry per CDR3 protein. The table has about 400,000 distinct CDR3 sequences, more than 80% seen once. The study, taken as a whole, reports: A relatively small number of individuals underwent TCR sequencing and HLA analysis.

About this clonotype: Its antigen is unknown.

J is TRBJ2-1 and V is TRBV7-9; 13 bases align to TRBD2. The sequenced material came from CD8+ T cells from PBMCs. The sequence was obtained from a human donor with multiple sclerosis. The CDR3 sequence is CASSLLGLAGAYNEQFF. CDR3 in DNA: TGTGCCAGCAGCCTCCTCGGACTAGCGGGGGCCTACAATGAGCAGTTCTTC.